The rows below give T cell receptor beta chains drawn from one sample of a study of cytomegalovirus exposure and HLA in healthy donors. Measured with immunoSEQ multiplex PCR; TCRdb has only the in-frame clones, and not every one. The sample yields 76,000 or so clones, around 80% seen once. The sequencing input was PBMCs. These receptors were collected from a man aged 25 to 45 in good health and CMV-seronegative. Each CDR3 is given with its conserved first and last residue. The D gene is left open where the match is weak. Size values are once, few and many counts, or a class for expanded clones, and some rows have none.

>NA|NA|TRBV9|TRBJ1-2
TGTGCCAGCTCCGCAGACTATGGCTACACCTTC
CASSADYGYTF
>NA|NA|TRBV28|TRBJ1-1
TGTGCCAGCAGTTTATCGGCGGGAATCACTGAAGCTTTCTTT
CASSLSAGITEAFF
>NA|NA|TRBV18|TRBJ1-5
TGTGCCAGCTCACCTTTCACAGATCAGCCCCAGCATTTT
CASSPFTDQPQHF
>TRBD1|NA|TRBV4-1|TRBJ2-4
TGCGCCAGCAGCCTAGAGACAGGGCCGAGGAACATTCAGTACTTC
CASSLETGPRNIQYF
>TRBD2|NA|TRBV2|TRBJ2-7
TGTGCCAGCAGCGATAGGACTAGCGGGAGGCCGTCCTACGAGCAGTACTTC
CASSDRTSGRPSYEQYF
>NA|few|TRBV5-1|TRBJ2-7
TGCGCCAGCAGCTTGGGACAGACATCAACCTACGAGCAGTACTTC
CASSLGQTSTYEQYF
>NA|once|TRBV7-3|TRBJ2-7
TGTGCCAGCAGCTTAATCGGGGGCGAGCAGTACTTC
CASSLIGGEQYF
>NA|NA|TRBV7-9|TRBJ1-1
TGTGCCAGCACCCTCGAGGGCCGGGGAGCTTTCTTT
CASTLEGRGAFF
>NA|NA|TRBV5-8|TRBJ2-7
TGTGCCAGCAGCTTTATGCGTGGGGGGGCTTACGAGCAGTACTTC
CASSFMRGGAYEQYF
>NA|NA|TRBV4-1|TRBJ2-5
TGCGCCAGCAGCCAACTAGGGGGGGTCTCCCAAGAGACCCAGTACTTC
CASSQLGGVSQETQYF
>TRBD2|once|TRBV30|TRBJ2-4
TGTGCCTCAAAATGGAATCGGGGGGGAGCCAAAAACATTCAGTACTTC
CASKWNRGGAKNIQYF
>TRBD1|NA|TRBV19|TRBJ2-5
TGTGCCAGTAGTTCGGGACAGGGGACCCAAGAGACCCAGTACTTC
CASSSGQGTQETQYF
>NA|NA|TRBV2|TRBJ1-4
TGTGCCAGCGTACTGTCCGAAAATGAAAAACTGTTTTTT
CASVLSENEKLFF
>NA|NA|TRBV7-9|TRBJ1-4
TGTTCCAGCAGCCCCCCGCGGGGAAAACTGTTTTTT
CSSSPPRGKLFF
>NA|NA|TRBV14|TRBJ1-2
TGTGCCAGCAGCCAGTGGGAGGGTGGTGGCTACCCCTTC
CASSQWEGGGYPF
>TRBD1|NA|TRBV7-2|TRBJ1-4
TGTGCCAGCAGCGCCGAGACAGGGGCATTAGAAAAACTGTTTTTT
CASSAETGALEKLFF
>NA|NA|TRBV19|TRBJ2-7
TGTGCCAGTACTCGGGGCTACGAGCAGTACTTC
CASTRGYEQYF
>NA|few|TRBV11-3|TRBJ1-1
TGTGCCAGCAGCATGTTCACGGGGACTGAAGCTTTCTTT
CASSMFTGTEAFF
>TRBD2|NA|TRBV27|TRBJ2-1
TGTGCCAGCACTACGAGCGGGGCCCGCTCCTACAATGAGCAGTTCTTC
CASTTSGARSYNEQFF
>NA|NA|TRBV6-6|TRBJ1-5
TGTGCCAGCAGTTACGATGAGGGAGGGGGGGGGCCCCAGCATTTT
CASSYDEGGGGPQHF
>NA|NA|TRBV7-9|TRBJ1-2
TGTGCCAGCAGCTTAGCCCAGACAGTCTATGGCTACACCTTC
CASSLAQTVYGYTF
>TRBD2|NA|TRBV18|TRBJ2-3
TGTGCCAGCTCACCACAGAGGGAGGGCCGGGGAGATACGCAGTATTTT
CASSPQREGRGDTQYF
>TRBD1|NA|TRBV4-2|TRBJ2-3
TGTGCCAGCAGCGGACACAGGGGACGACGCACAGATACGCAGTATTTT
CASSGHRGRRTDTQYF
>NA|NA|TRBV5-1|TRBJ2-1
TGCGCCTGCCGGAACACAGAGTACAATGAGCAGTTCTTC
CACRNTEYNEQFF
>TRBD2|NA|TRBV4-3|TRBJ2-5
TGCGCCAGCAGCCAAGAGCGGGGGGGGCAAGAGACCCAGTACTTC
CASSQERGGQETQYF
>NA|NA|TRBV7-2|TRBJ1-5
TGTGCCAGCAGCCTCGGAGAAGGACAGCCCCAGCATTTT
CASSLGEGQPQHF
>TRBD1|once|TRBV7-9|TRBJ2-7
TGTGCCAGCAGCTCGGACAGGGGCGAGCAGTACTTC
CASSSDRGEQYF
>NA|NA|TRBV5-1|TRBJ2-5
TGCGCCAGCAGCTTAAACGCAGTACAAGAGACCCAGTACTTC
CASSLNAVQETQYF
>NA|few|TRBV21-1|TRBJ1-1
TGTGCCAGCAGGGACGGAGGGAAGGGAACTGAAGCTTTCTTT
CASRDGGKGTEAFF
>TRBD2|once|TRBV27|TRBJ2-7
TGTGCCAGCAGTTTTGGCGGGAGGAGTTACGAGCAGTACTTC
CASSFGGRSYEQYF
>NA|NA|TRBV5-1|TRBJ2-3
TGCGCCAGCAGCTTGGTCGGGAGCTCTAGCACAGATACGCAGTATTTT
CASSLVGSSSTDTQYF
>NA|NA|TRBV11-2|TRBJ1-4
TGTGCCAGCAGCTTAGGGTCAGGGACTAATGAAAAACTGTTTTTT
CASSLGSGTNEKLFF
>NA|once|TRBV27|TRBJ2-7
TGTGCCAGCAGCCCTTCCAACTACCAAAGAGGGGAGCAGTACTTC
CASSPSNYQRGEQYF
>TRBD2|NA|TRBV5-8|TRBJ2-7
TGTGCCAGCAGCCGGGGACTAGCGCGCCACGAGCAGTACTTC
CASSRGLARHEQYF
>TRBD2|NA|TRBV7-2|TRBJ2-3
TGTGCCAGCAGCCCGGTAGCGGGGGCCCCTCGGGGAGATACGCAGTATTTT
CASSPVAGAPRGDTQYF
>NA|NA|TRBV5-1|TRBJ2-1
TGCGCCAGCAGCTGGACGCAGGGGAATGAGCAGTTCTTC
CASSWTQGNEQFF
>TRBD2|NA|TRBV7-2|TRBJ2-3
TGTGCCAGCAGCCCGCTAGCGGGGGGGCCCGATACGCAGTATTTT
CASSPLAGGPDTQYF
>NA|NA|TRBV7-9|TRBJ2-5
TGTGCCAGCAGCTTTCCCAGGGCAGGGGAAGAGACCCAGTACTTC
CASSFPRAGEETQYF
>TRBD2|few|TRBV5-5|TRBJ2-2
TGTGCCAGCAGCCAGCTCACGGGAGGGACCGGGGAGCTGTTTTTT
CASSQLTGGTGELFF
>TRBD1|once|TRBV29-1|TRBJ1-2
TGCAGCGGACGCAGGGGGCTCACTGATGGCTACACCTTC
CSGRRGLTDGYTF
>NA|NA|TRBV5-4|TRBJ2-1
TGTGCCAGCAGTCTTCAAGAGGGTGAGCAGTTCTTC
CASSLQEGEQFF
>TRBD1|NA|TRBV7-2|TRBJ1-1
TGTGCCAGCAGCTACGGGACAGCTTCGTCTATCGACACTGAAGCTTTCTTT
CASSYGTASSIDTEAFF